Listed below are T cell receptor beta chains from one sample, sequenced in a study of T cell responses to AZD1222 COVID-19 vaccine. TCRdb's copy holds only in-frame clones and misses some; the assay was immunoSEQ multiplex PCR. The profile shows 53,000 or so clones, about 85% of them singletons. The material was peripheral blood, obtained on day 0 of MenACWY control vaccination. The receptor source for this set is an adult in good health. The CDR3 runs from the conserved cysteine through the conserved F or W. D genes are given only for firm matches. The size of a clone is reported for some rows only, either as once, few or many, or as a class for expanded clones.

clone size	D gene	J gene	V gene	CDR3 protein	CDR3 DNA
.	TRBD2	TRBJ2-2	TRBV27	CASIARGRGNTGELFF	TGTGCCAGCATCGCCCGGGGGAGGGGGAACACCGGGGAGCTGTTTTTT
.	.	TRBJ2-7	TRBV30	CAWSKGGEGYEQYF	TGTGCCTGGAGTAAAGGGGGGGAGGGCTACGAGCAGTACTTC
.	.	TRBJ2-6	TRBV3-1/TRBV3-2	CASSQDWSRGANVLTF	TGTGCCAGCAGCCAAGATTGGAGTAGAGGGGCCAACGTCCTGACTTTC
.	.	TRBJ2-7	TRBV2	CASAGARGAGEQYF	TGTGCCAGCGCAGGGGCCAGGGGCGCCGGCGAGCAGTACTTC
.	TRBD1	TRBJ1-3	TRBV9	CASSVRPGDSSGNTIYF	TGTGCCAGCAGCGTACGGCCGGGGGACAGCTCTGGAAACACCATATATTTT
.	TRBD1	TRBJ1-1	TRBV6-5	CASKTRDRHTEAFF	TGTGCCAGCAAAACCCGGGACAGGCACACTGAAGCTTTCTTT
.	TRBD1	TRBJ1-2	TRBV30	CAWSVRQGVGYTF	TGTGCCTGGAGTGTAAGACAGGGGGTTGGCTACACCTTC
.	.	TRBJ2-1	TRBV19	CASSIDRTGSISRQFF	TGTGCCAGTAGTATTGATCGGACGGGATCCATCTCCCGGCAGTTCTTC
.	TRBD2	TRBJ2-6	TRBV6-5	CASRGGTGANVLTF	TGTGCCAGCCGGGGGGGCACCGGGGCCAACGTCCTGACTTTC
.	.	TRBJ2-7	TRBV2	CASSFTGFSYEQYF	TGTGCCAGCAGTTTTACGGGGTTCTCCTACGAGCAGTACTTC
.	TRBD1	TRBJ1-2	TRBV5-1	CASSSDGQGLNGYTF	TGCGCCAGCAGCTCGGACGGACAGGGCTTAAATGGCTACACCTTC
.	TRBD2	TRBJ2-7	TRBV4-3	CASSQDLPGRAGGKYEQYF	TGCGCCAGCAGCCAAGATCTTCCCGGGAGGGCCGGAGGAAAGTACGAGCAGTACTTC
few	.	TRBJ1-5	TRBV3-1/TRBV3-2	CASSQVGAGQPQHF	TGTGCCAGCAGCCAAGTCGGGGCTGGTCAGCCCCAGCATTTT
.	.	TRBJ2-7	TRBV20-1	CSARENYEQYF	TGCAGTGCTAGAGAGAACTACGAGCAGTACTTC
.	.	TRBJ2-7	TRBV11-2	CASSSATGTLGYEQYF	TGTGCCAGCAGCTCCGCAACCGGGACTCTCGGCTACGAGCAGTACTTC
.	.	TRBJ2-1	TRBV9	CASRGRSSADEQFF	TGTGCCAGCAGAGGCAGGAGTTCCGCGGATGAGCAGTTCTTC
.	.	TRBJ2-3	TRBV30	CAWSVVGADTQYF	TGTGCCTGGAGTGTCGTGGGGGCAGATACGCAGTATTTT
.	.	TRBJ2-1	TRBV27	CASSLERGNEQFF	TGTGCCAGCAGTTTAGAAAGGGGGAATGAGCAGTTCTTC
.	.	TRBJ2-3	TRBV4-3	CASSQVRGGSDTQYF	TGCGCCAGCAGCCAAGTACGTGGGGGGTCAGATACGCAGTATTTT
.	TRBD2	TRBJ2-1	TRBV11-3	CASSPRAGTSETNEQFF	TGTGCCAGCAGCCCGCGGGCCGGGACTAGCGAGACCAATGAGCAGTTCTTC
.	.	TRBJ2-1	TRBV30	CAWSVIDRRDVEQFF	TGTGCCTGGAGTGTAATCGACCGCAGGGACGTTGAGCAGTTCTTC
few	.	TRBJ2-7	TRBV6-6	CASSKDSSYEQYF	TGTGCCAGCAGTAAGGACAGCTCCTACGAGCAGTACTTC
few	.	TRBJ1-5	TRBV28	CASTVQGFNQPQHF	TGTGCCAGCACCGTCCAAGGGTTTAATCAGCCCCAGCATTTT
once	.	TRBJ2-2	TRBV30	CALLGFANTGELFF	TGTGCCCTCCTAGGATTCGCGAACACCGGGGAGCTGTTTTTT
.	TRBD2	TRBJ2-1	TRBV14	CASSRIRASGYNEQFF	TGTGCCAGCAGCCGGATTCGGGCTAGCGGGTACAATGAGCAGTTCTTC
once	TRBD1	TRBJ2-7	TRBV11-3	CASSWGTGGYGSYEQYF	TGTGCCAGCAGCTGGGGGACAGGGGGCTATGGCTCCTACGAGCAGTACTTC
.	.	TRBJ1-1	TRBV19	CASSMDARANAEAFF	TGTGCCAGTAGTATGGATGCCAGGGCTAACGCTGAAGCTTTCTTT
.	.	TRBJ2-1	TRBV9	CASSAKTRGNRGNEQFF	TGTGCCAGCAGCGCAAAAACTCGGGGGAATAGGGGCAATGAGCAGTTCTTC
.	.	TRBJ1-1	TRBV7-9	CASSSEGSLNTEAFF	TGTGCCAGCAGTTCCGAAGGCAGCCTGAACACTGAAGCTTTCTTT
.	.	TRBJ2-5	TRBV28	CASSLRLAQETQYF	TGTGCCAGCAGTTTACGGCTAGCTCAAGAGACCCAGTACTTC
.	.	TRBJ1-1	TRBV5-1	CASSLGGGSTEAFF	TGCGCCAGCAGCTTGGGTGGTGGGAGCACTGAAGCTTTCTTT